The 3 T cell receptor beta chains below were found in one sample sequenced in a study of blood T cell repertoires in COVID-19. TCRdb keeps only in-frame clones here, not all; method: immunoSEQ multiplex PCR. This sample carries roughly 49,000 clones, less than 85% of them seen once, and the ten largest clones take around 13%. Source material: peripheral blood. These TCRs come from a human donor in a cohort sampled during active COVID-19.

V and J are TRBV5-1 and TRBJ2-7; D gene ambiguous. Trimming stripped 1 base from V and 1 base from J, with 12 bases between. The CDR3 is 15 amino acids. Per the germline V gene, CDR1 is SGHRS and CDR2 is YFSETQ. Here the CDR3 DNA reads TGCGCCAGCAGCTTGCACGCAGGCAGATCCTACGAGCAGTACTTC. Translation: CASSLHAGRSYEQYF.

CDR3 in DNA: TGTGCCAGCAGCTTGAACAGGAACACTGAAGCTTTCTTT. It codes for CASSLNRNTEAFF. V is TRBV5-4 and J is TRBJ1-1; D remains ambiguous. Looked up from germline, CDR1 is SGHNT and CDR2 is YYREEE (reference sequence). V was cut by 1 base and J by 1 base, with 5 bases left in between. CDR3 length equals 13 residues.

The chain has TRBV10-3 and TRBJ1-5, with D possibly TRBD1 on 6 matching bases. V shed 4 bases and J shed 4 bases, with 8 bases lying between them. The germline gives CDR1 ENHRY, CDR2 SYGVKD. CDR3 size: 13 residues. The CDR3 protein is CAISGQANQPQHF. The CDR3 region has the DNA TGTGCCATCAGTGGACAGGCGAATCAGCCCCAGCATTTT.